A selection of T cell receptor beta chains follows, all from one sample in a study of CD8 T cells in ankylosing spondylitis. Each CDR3 protein gets one entry after TCRdb re-called the 5' RACE reads with MiXCR. The profile shows about 24,000 distinct CDR3 sequences, around 17% of them singletons. Sequenced input: blood. The receptors were sampled from a male donor with ankylosing spondylitis or in good health (not recorded which). Each CDR3 is given with its conserved first and last residue. The D gene is left open where the match is weak. Clone size is shown for a subset of rows, as once, few, many or a class of expanded clone.

V gene: TRBV18; clone size: -; J gene: TRBJ1-5; D gene: -; CDR3 protein: CASSPGLRNNQPQHF; CDR3 DNA: TGTGCCAGCTCACCAGGTCTCAGGAACAATCAGCCCCAGCATTTT
V gene: TRBV30; clone size: -; J gene: TRBJ2-1; D gene: -; CDR3 protein: CAVQRAVYNEQFF; CDR3 DNA: TGTGCCGTCCAGCGGGCCGTTTACAATGAGCAGTTCTTC
V gene: TRBV29-1; clone size: -; J gene: TRBJ2-2; D gene: -; CDR3 protein: CSVEVGGGLNTGELFF; CDR3 DNA: TGCAGCGTTGAAGTGGGAGGGGGCCTGAACACCGGGGAGCTGTTTTTT
V gene: TRBV10-2; clone size: many; J gene: TRBJ2-5; D gene: -; CDR3 protein: CASSEVLGRRYQETQYF; CDR3 DNA: TGCGCCAGCAGTGAGGTGCTCGGCAGGAGATACCAAGAGACCCAGTACTTC
V gene: TRBV7-6; clone size: -; J gene: TRBJ2-7; D gene: TRBD2; CDR3 protein: CASSPLAGNGYEQYF; CDR3 DNA: TGTGCCAGCAGCCCCCTAGCGGGGAACGGGTACGAGCAGTACTTC
V gene: TRBV28; clone size: few; J gene: TRBJ1-1; D gene: TRBD1; CDR3 protein: CASTPLGDRGEAFF; CDR3 DNA: TGTGCCAGCACTCCCCTGGGGGACAGGGGTGAAGCTTTCTTT
V gene: TRBV5-6; clone size: -; J gene: TRBJ2-3; D gene: TRBD2; CDR3 protein: CASSLGGLAAPDTQYF; CDR3 DNA: TGTGCCAGCAGCTTGGGGGGACTAGCGGCCCCCGATACGCAGTATTTT
V gene: TRBV19; clone size: -; J gene: TRBJ2-3; D gene: TRBD1; CDR3 protein: CASSNRGQSDTQYF; CDR3 DNA: TGTGCCAGTAGTAACAGGGGGCAAAGTGATACGCAGTATTTT
V gene: TRBV29-1; clone size: -; J gene: TRBJ1-1; D gene: TRBD1; CDR3 protein: CSVVTGEPEAFF; CDR3 DNA: TGCAGCGTTGTGACAGGGGAACCCGAAGCTTTCTTT
V gene: TRBV20-1; clone size: -; J gene: TRBJ2-6; D gene: -; CDR3 protein: CSASPYGF; CDR3 DNA: TGCAGTGCCTCTCCTTATGGTTTC
V gene: TRBV29-1; clone size: few; J gene: TRBJ2-3; D gene: -; CDR3 protein: CSVLPGEGTQYF; CDR3 DNA: TGCAGCGTCCTACCTGGGGAAGGTACGCAGTATTTT
V gene: TRBV25-1; clone size: many; J gene: TRBJ2-2; D gene: -; CDR3 protein: CASSESGGFNTGELFF; CDR3 DNA: TGTGCCAGCAGTGAATCGGGCGGGTTTAACACCGGGGAGCTGTTTTTT
V gene: TRBV29-1; clone size: -; J gene: TRBJ2-5; D gene: TRBD2; CDR3 protein: CSVERLAGVETQYF; CDR3 DNA: TGCAGCGTTGAAAGGCTAGCGGGAGTAGAGACCCAGTACTTC
V gene: TRBV5-1; clone size: few; J gene: TRBJ2-1; D gene: TRBD1; CDR3 protein: CASARGQGPYNEQFF; CDR3 DNA: TGCGCCAGCGCACGCGGACAGGGCCCCTACAATGAGCAGTTCTTC
V gene: TRBV6-5; clone size: few; J gene: TRBJ1-2; D gene: -; CDR3 protein: CASSYSRPGDGYTF; CDR3 DNA: TGTGCCAGCAGTTACAGTCGGCCAGGGGATGGCTACACCTTC
V gene: TRBV11-2; clone size: -; J gene: TRBJ2-1; D gene: TRBD2; CDR3 protein: CASSLDRGGHNEQFF; CDR3 DNA: TGTGCCAGCAGCTTAGATCGGGGGGGTCACAATGAGCAGTTCTTC
V gene: TRBV20-1; clone size: many; J gene: TRBJ2-3; D gene: -; CDR3 protein: CSATDDTDTQYF; CDR3 DNA: TGCAGTGCTACCGACGACACAGATACGCAGTATTTT
V gene: TRBV28; clone size: medium-sized; J gene: TRBJ2-1; D gene: -; CDR3 protein: CASSFWQGTYNEQFF; CDR3 DNA: TGTGCCAGCAGTTTTTGGCAGGGTACCTACAATGAGCAGTTCTTC
V gene: TRBV7-6; clone size: few; J gene: TRBJ2-2; D gene: TRBD2; CDR3 protein: CASSLAGDPGELFF; CDR3 DNA: TGTGCCAGCAGCCTAGCGGGAGATCCCGGGGAGCTGTTTTTT
V gene: TRBV5-6; clone size: -; J gene: TRBJ2-1; D gene: -; CDR3 protein: CASSLTTGIGEQFF; CDR3 DNA: TGTGCCAGCAGCTTGACCACAGGGATTGGTGAGCAGTTCTTC
V gene: TRBV12-3/TRBV12-4; clone size: few; J gene: TRBJ2-7; D gene: TRBD2; CDR3 protein: CASSFSGSSYEQYF; CDR3 DNA: TGTGCCAGCAGTTTCAGCGGGAGCTCCTACGAGCAGTACTTC
V gene: TRBV7-9; clone size: -; J gene: TRBJ2-2; D gene: TRBD1; CDR3 protein: CASSARTGLGELFF; CDR3 DNA: TGTGCCAGCAGCGCAAGGACAGGTCTCGGGGAGCTGTTTTTT
V gene: TRBV12-3/TRBV12-4; clone size: few; J gene: TRBJ2-3; D gene: TRBD2; CDR3 protein: CASSGLAGVADTQYF; CDR3 DNA: TGTGCCAGCAGTGGACTAGCGGGAGTTGCAGATACGCAGTATTTT
V gene: TRBV12-3/TRBV12-4; clone size: many; J gene: TRBJ2-5; D gene: -; CDR3 protein: CASSWASGTGETQYF; CDR3 DNA: TGTGCCAGCAGTTGGGCTAGCGGGACAGGAGAGACCCAGTACTTC
V gene: TRBV7-2; clone size: many; J gene: TRBJ2-1; D gene: -; CDR3 protein: CASSFSYEQFF; CDR3 DNA: TGTGCCAGCAGCTTCTCATATGAGCAGTTCTTC
V gene: TRBV30; clone size: -; J gene: TRBJ1-2; D gene: TRBD1; CDR3 protein: CAWSVLTGTGDGYTF; CDR3 DNA: TGTGCCTGGAGTGTCCTCACCGGGACAGGGGATGGCTACACCTTC
V gene: TRBV6-5; clone size: medium-sized; J gene: TRBJ2-5; D gene: TRBD2; CDR3 protein: CASSQGLAGALSRETQYF; CDR3 DNA: TGTGCCAGCAGCCAGGGACTAGCGGGGGCCCTCTCCAGAGAGACCCAGTACTTC
V gene: TRBV28; clone size: few; J gene: TRBJ2-3; D gene: TRBD2; CDR3 protein: CASSSTGLAADTQYF; CDR3 DNA: TGTGCCAGCAGTTCCACCGGACTAGCGGCAGATACGCAGTATTTT
V gene: TRBV20-1; clone size: medium-sized; J gene: TRBJ2-1; D gene: TRBD2; CDR3 protein: CSAAGGLAREGQFF; CDR3 DNA: TGCAGTGCCGCGGGCGGACTAGCGAGGGAGGGGCAGTTCTTC
V gene: TRBV20-1; clone size: many; J gene: TRBJ2-1; D gene: TRBD2; CDR3 protein: CSARDEVAGALNEQFF; CDR3 DNA: TGCAGTGCTAGAGATGAGGTAGCGGGAGCCCTCAATGAGCAGTTCTTC
V gene: TRBV6-2/TRBV6-3; clone size: many; J gene: TRBJ1-6; D gene: -; CDR3 protein: CASTSGGGSPLHF; CDR3 DNA: TGTGCCAGCACTTCCGGGGGTGGATCACCCCTCCACTTT
V gene: TRBV28; clone size: -; J gene: TRBJ2-1; D gene: -; CDR3 protein: CASTSTVYNEQFF; CDR3 DNA: TGTGCCAGCACCTCGACAGTGTACAATGAGCAGTTCTTC
V gene: TRBV11-2; clone size: few; J gene: TRBJ2-1; D gene: TRBD2; CDR3 protein: CASSLIRGRDNEQFF; CDR3 DNA: TGTGCCAGCAGCTTAATTCGCGGGAGAGACAATGAGCAGTTCTTC
V gene: TRBV6-2/TRBV6-3; clone size: -; J gene: TRBJ2-1; D gene: TRBD2; CDR3 protein: CASSGLAGGPKFF; CDR3 DNA: TGTGCCAGCAGCGGACTAGCGGGAGGGCCGAAGTTCTTC
V gene: TRBV7-3; clone size: many; J gene: TRBJ2-2; D gene: -; CDR3 protein: CASSSQGRAGELFF; CDR3 DNA: TGTGCCAGCAGCAGCCAGGGGAGAGCCGGGGAGCTGTTTTTT
V gene: TRBV12-3/TRBV12-4; clone size: many; J gene: TRBJ2-2; D gene: TRBD2; CDR3 protein: CASSFRGRVNGELFF; CDR3 DNA: TGTGCCAGCAGTTTTCGCGGGAGGGTCAACGGGGAGCTGTTTTTT
V gene: TRBV7-7; clone size: -; J gene: TRBJ2-1; D gene: -; CDR3 protein: CASSLVEGSYEQFF; CDR3 DNA: TGTGCTAGCAGCTTAGTGGAGGGTAGCTATGAGCAGTTCTTC
V gene: TRBV7-2; clone size: many; J gene: TRBJ2-7; D gene: TRBD2; CDR3 protein: CASSAGLAGISEQYF; CDR3 DNA: TGTGCCAGCAGCGCTGGGCTAGCGGGAATCTCCGAGCAGTACTTC
V gene: TRBV7-2; clone size: -; J gene: TRBJ2-5; D gene: -; CDR3 protein: CASSLSGGTQYF; CDR3 DNA: TGTGCCAGCAGCTTAAGCGGCGGGACCCAGTACTTC
V gene: TRBV29-1; clone size: few; J gene: TRBJ2-7; D gene: -; CDR3 protein: CSVESLYEQYF; CDR3 DNA: TGCAGCGTTGAATCGCTCTACGAGCAGTACTTC
V gene: TRBV7-8; clone size: -; J gene: TRBJ2-3; D gene: TRBD2; CDR3 protein: CASSTSGGPGTQYF; CDR3 DNA: TGTGCCAGCAGCACTAGCGGGGGCCCCGGTACGCAGTATTTT
V gene: TRBV27; clone size: few; J gene: TRBJ1-4; D gene: -; CDR3 protein: CASSLLPTNEKLFF; CDR3 DNA: TGTGCCAGCAGTTTGCTCCCAACTAATGAAAAACTGTTTTTT